This T cell receptor (beta chain) was recovered during a study of blood T cell repertoires in COVID-19. CDR1 is SGHRS and CDR2 is YFSETQ in the germline V gene. The ends lost 0 bases at V and 10 bases at J; junction bases unmatched: 8. The CDR3 length is 16 residues. TCRdb keeps only in-frame clones here, not all; method: immunoSEQ multiplex PCR. In the table there are 120,000 to 150,000 clones, 70% to 90% of which are singletons. The clonotype was recovered from a woman aged 80 or over with acute or convalescent COVID-19. The chain combines TRBV5-1 with TRBJ1-6; 9 bases fit TRBD1. The sample comprised peripheral blood. In nucleotides, the CDR3 is TGCGCCAGCAGCTTGGAGGGGACAGGGAGTGGATCACCCCTCCACTTT. This encodes CASSLEGTGSGSPLHF.